A single sample gave rise to the 8 T cell receptor beta chains below, sequenced in a study of shared clonotypes between healthy human individuals. The table came from immunoSEQ multiplex PCR; TCRdb's copy has only in-frame clones and leaves some out. The sample has some 1.5 million clones; 95% to 97% are singletons. The sequenced sample was naive CD4+ T cells sorted from blood. Subset denoted: CD45RA+ positively selected. All receptors derive from a man younger than 40 in good health.

The CDR3 sequence is CASSQDPARLAGGSKETQYF. CDR3 DNA sequence: TGCGCCAGCAGCCAAGATCCGGCAAGACTAGCGGGAGGCTCCAAAGAGACCCAGTACTTC. The gene calls are TRBV4-1 and TRBJ2-5; 13 bases are a match to TRBD2. Losses at the gene ends were 0 bases for V and 3 bases for J; bases not matched to a gene: 13. The CDR3 runs to 20 residues. Germline-derived CDR1 and CDR2 are MGHRA and YSYEKL.

CDR3 loop: CASSDRYEYEQYF. The CDR3 nucleotides are TGTGCCAGCAGTGACAGGTACGAGTACGAGCAGTACTTC. The chain carries TRBV6-1 and TRBJ2-7; D unclear. Germline lookup yields CDR1 MNHNS and CDR2 SASEGT. V lost 3 bases, J lost 4 bases, and 10 bases lay in between. The CDR3 extends over 13 amino acids.

About this clone itself: Other nucleotide sequences from this sample produce the same CDR3. The V gene is TRBV18, the J gene TRBJ1-2, with 7 bases matching TRBD1. There are 13 residues in the CDR3. J lost 4 bases, V lost 2 bases, and 1 base had no gene match. Per the germline V gene, CDR1 is KGHSH and CDR2 is LQKENI. CDR3 sequence reads: CASSPDRVYGYTF. The CDR3 DNA reads TGTGCCAGCTCACCAGACAGGGTCTATGGCTACACCTTC.

The chain is built from TRBV5-1 and TRBJ2-1; TRBD2 agrees at 7 bases. There are 12 residues in the CDR3. The V gene's germline CDR1 is SGHRS and CDR2 YFSETQ. With 0 bases clipped from V and 15 bases from J, the junction kept 6 bases outside the gene matches. CDR3 in amino acids: CASSLGTGGGFF. The CDR3 DNA is TGCGCCAGCAGCTTGGGAACGGGAGGCGGGTTCTTC.

The gene calls are TRBV28 and TRBJ2-3; D gene uncertain. The CDR3 runs to 18 residues. Looked up from germline, CDR1 is MDHEN and CDR2 is SYDVKM. Between the trimmed V and J ends, which lost 9 bases and 2 bases, there was a span of 27 bases. The CDR3 region is CASTKPRFSGLNTDTQYF. The CDR3 DNA is TGTGCCAGTACAAAACCCCGATTTTCGGGCCTTAACACAGATACGCAGTATTTT.

The chain combines TRBV7-6 with TRBJ2-1; D is unresolved. The CDR3 runs 13 residues. Germline V CDR1 and CDR2: SGHVS, FNYEAQ. With 4 bases removed from V and 6 bases from J, the gap between germline ends came to 10 bases. CDR3 nucleotides: TGTGCCAGCAGCTCCAAGCGTTTCAATGAGCAGTTCTTC. It encodes CASSSKRFNEQFF.

V gene TRBV10-1 combines with J gene TRBJ2-5; a possible D gene is TRBD2 (5 bases). Trimming removed 0 bases at V and 5 bases at J, with 19 bases between. Germline loops: CDR1 WNHNN, CDR2 SYGVQD (reference sequence). The CDR3 is 17 amino acids. The CDR3 loop is CASSESRSGPNRETQYF. CDR3 sequence (DNA): TGCGCCAGCAGTGAGTCGAGAAGCGGACCAAATAGGGAGACCCAGTACTTC.

The count of this clone is one. Other DNA sequences in the sample encode the same CDR3. The rearrangement joins TRBV18 to TRBJ2-7, with 7 bases aligning to TRBD1. The length of the CDR3 is 13 residues. The V segment lost 2 bases and the J segment 3 bases; nucleotides outside the gene matches: 1. The germline V gene has CDR1 KGHSH and CDR2 LQKENI. This CDR3 reads CASSPGTDYEQYF. The DNA of the CDR3 is TGTGCCAGCTCACCAGGGACAGACTACGAGCAGTACTTC.